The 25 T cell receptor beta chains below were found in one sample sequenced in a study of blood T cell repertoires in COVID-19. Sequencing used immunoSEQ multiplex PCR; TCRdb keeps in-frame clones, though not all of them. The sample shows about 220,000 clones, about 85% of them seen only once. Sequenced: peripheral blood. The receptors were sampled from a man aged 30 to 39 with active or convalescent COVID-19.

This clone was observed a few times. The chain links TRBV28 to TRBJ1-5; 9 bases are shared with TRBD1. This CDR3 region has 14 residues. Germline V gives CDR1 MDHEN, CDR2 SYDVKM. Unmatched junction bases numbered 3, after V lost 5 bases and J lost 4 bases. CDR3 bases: TGTGCCAGCAGTCCCGGGACAGGGAATCAGCCCCAGCATTTT. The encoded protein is CASSPGTGNQPQHF. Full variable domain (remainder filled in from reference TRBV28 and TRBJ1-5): DVKVTQSSRYLVKRTGEKVFLECVQDMDHENMFWYRQDPGLGLRLIYFSYDVKMKEKGDIPEGYSVSREKKERFSLILESASTNQTSMYLCASSPGTGNQPQHFGDGTRLSIL.

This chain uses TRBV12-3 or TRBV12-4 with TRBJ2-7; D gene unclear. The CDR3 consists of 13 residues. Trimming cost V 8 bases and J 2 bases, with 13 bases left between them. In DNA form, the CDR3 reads TGTGCCAGCTCTTTGAGGCCCCCCTACGAGCAGTACTTC. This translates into CASSLRPPYEQYF.

CDR3 nucleotides: TGCAGCGTTGGAGGGGAAAAACTGTTTTTT. It translates to CSVGGEKLFF. The chain uses TRBV29-1 and TRBJ1-4; no reliable D call. Trimming stripped 4 bases from V and 8 bases from J, with 5 bases between. CDR1 and CDR2 (germline): SQVTM, ANQGSEA. CDR3 length: 10 residues.

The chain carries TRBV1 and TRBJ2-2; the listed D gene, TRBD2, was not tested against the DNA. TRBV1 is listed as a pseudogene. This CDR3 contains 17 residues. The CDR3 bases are TGCACCAGCAGCCAAGATGAGCCGGAGGCCAGCACCGGGGAGCTGTTTTTT. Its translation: CTSSQDEPEASTGELFF.

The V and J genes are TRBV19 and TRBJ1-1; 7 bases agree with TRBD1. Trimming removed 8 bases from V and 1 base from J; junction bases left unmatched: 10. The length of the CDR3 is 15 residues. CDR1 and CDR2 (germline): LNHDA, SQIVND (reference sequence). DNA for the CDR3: TGTGCCAGTTCCGTGCTTGACAGGGAGAACACTGAAGCTTTCTTT. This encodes CASSVLDRENTEAFF. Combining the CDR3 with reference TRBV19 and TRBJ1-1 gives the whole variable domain DGGITQSPKYLFRKEGQNVTLSCEQNLNHDAMYWYRQDPGQGLRLIYYSQIVNDFQKGDIAEGYSVSREKKESFPLTVTSAQKNPTAFYLCASSVLDRENTEAFFGQGTRLTVV.

DNA of the CDR3: TGTGCCAGCAGTCCTAGCGGAGCCCCCTACGAGCAGTACTTC. As protein: CASSPSGAPYEQYF. The V and J genes are TRBV27 and TRBJ2-7; 7 positions agree with TRBD2. V lost 5 bases to trimming and J lost 2 bases; unmatched junction nucleotides: 6. The CDR3 is 14 amino acids. Germline V gene sequence: CDR1 MNHEY, CDR2 SMNVEV (reference sequence).

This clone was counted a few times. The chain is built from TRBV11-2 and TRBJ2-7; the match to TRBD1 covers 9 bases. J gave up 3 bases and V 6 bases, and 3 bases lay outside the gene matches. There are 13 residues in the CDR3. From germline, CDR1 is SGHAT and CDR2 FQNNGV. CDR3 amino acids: CASSGTGNYEQYF. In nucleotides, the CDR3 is TGTGCCAGCAGTGGGACAGGGAACTACGAGCAGTACTTC.

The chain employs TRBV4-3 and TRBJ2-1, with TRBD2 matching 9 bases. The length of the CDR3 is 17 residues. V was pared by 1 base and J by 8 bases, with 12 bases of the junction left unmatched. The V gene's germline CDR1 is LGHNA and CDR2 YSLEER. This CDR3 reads CASSQGLVAGGPHEQFF. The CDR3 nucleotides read TGCGCCAGCAGCCAAGGACTTGTGGCGGGAGGGCCGCATGAGCAGTTCTTC.

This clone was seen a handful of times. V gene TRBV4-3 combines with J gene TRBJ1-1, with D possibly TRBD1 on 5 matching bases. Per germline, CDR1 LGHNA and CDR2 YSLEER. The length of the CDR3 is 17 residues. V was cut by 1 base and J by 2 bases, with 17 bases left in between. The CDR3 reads CASSQGGAGRGNTEAFF. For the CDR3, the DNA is TGCGCCAGCAGCCAAGGAGGGGCAGGGAGGGGTAACACTGAAGCTTTCTTT.

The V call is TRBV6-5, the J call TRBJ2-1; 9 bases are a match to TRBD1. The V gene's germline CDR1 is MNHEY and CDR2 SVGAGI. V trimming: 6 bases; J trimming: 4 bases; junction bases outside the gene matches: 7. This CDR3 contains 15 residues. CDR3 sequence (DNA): TGTGCCAGCAGGGGGACAGGGAAGGGATACAATGAGCAGTTCTTC. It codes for CASRGTGKGYNEQFF.

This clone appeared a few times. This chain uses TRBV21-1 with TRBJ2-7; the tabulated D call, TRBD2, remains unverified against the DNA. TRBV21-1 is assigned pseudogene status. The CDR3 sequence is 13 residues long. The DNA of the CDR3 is TGTGCCAGCGAGAGACTAGGGGACTACGAGCAGTACTTC. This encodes CASERLGDYEQYF.

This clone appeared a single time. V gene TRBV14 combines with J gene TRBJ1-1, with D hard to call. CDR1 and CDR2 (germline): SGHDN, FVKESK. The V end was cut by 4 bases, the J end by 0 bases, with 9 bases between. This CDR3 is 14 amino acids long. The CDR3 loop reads CASSPPGMNTEAFF. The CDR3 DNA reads TGTGCCAGCAGCCCCCCGGGGATGAACACTGAAGCTTTCTTT. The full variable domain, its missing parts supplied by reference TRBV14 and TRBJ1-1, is EAGVTQFPSHSVIEKGQTVTLRCDPISGHDNLYWYRRVMGKEIKFLLHFVKESKQDESGMPNNRFLAERTGGTYSTLKVQPAELEDSGVYFCASSPPGMNTEAFFGQGTRLTVV.

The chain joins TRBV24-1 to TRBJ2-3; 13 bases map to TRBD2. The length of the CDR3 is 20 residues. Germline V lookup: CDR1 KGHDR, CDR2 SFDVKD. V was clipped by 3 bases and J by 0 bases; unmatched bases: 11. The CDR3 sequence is CATSDLRGTSGTHSTDTQYF. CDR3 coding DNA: TGTGCCACCAGTGATCTGCGGGGGACTAGCGGGACTCACAGCACAGATACGCAGTATTTT.

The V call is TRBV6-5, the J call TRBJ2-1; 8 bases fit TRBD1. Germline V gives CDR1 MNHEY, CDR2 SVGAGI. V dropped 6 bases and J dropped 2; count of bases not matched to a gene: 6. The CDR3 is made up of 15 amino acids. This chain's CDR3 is CASRVTGDPYNEQFF. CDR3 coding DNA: TGTGCCAGCAGAGTGACAGGGGACCCCTACAATGAGCAGTTCTTC.

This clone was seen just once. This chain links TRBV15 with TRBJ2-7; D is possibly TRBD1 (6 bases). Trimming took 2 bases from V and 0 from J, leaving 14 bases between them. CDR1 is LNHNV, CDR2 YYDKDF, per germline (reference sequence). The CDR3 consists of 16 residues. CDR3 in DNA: TGTGCCACCAGCAGACTTCCGGGACAAAGCTCCTACGAGCAGTACTTC. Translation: CATSRLPGQSSYEQYF.

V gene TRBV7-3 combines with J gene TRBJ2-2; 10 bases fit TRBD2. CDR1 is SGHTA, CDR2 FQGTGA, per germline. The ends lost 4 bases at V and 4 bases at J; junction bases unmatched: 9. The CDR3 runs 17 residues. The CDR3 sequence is CASSSGPSGSFTGELFF. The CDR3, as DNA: TGTGCCAGCAGCTCCGGGCCTAGCGGGAGTTTCACCGGGGAGCTGTTTTTT.

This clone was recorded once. The CDR3, as DNA: TGTGCCAGCACGGAGGACAGGGGAGGCCCACGATCACCCCTCCACTTT. The encoded protein is CASTEDRGGPRSPLHF. The chain couples TRBV28 to TRBJ1-6; 9 bases line up with TRBD1. J was trimmed by 10 bases and V by 7 bases; bases with no gene match: 14. This CDR3 contains 16 residues. CDR1 and CDR2 (germline): MDHEN, SYDVKM. The entire variable domain, with the rest obtained from reference TRBV28 and TRBJ1-6, is as follows: DVKVTQSSRYLVKRTGEKVFLECVQDMDHENMFWYRQDPGLGLRLIYFSYDVKMKEKGDIPEGYSVSREKKERFSLILESASTNQTSMYLCASTEDRGGPRSPLHFGNGTRLTVT.

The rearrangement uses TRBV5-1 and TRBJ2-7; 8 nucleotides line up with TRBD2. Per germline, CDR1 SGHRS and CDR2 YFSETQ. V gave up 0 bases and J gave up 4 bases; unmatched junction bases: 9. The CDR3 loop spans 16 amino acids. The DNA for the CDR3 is TGCGCCAGCAGCTTGGTCCCCAGCGGGAGTGGTTACGAGCAGTACTTC. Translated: CASSLVPSGSGYEQYF.

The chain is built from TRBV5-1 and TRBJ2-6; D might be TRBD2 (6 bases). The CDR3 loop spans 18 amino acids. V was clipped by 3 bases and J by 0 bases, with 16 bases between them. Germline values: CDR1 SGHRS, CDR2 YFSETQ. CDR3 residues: CASSSRGSGGSGANVLTF. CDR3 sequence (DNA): TGCGCCAGCAGCTCTCGGGGTAGCGGTGGCTCTGGGGCCAACGTCCTGACTTTC.

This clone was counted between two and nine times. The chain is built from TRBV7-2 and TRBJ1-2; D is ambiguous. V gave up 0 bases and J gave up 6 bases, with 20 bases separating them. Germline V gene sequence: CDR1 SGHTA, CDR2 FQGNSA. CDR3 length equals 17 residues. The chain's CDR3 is CASSLARSSRQRNGYTF. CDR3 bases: TGTGCCAGCAGCTTAGCACGGTCGAGCCGTCAGCGCAATGGCTACACCTTC.

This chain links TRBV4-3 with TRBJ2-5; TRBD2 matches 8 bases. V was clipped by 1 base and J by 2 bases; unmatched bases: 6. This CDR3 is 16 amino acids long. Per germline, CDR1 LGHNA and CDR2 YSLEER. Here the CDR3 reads CASSQGLARVQETQYF. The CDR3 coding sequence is TGCGCCAGCAGCCAAGGACTAGCGAGGGTTCAAGAGACCCAGTACTTC.

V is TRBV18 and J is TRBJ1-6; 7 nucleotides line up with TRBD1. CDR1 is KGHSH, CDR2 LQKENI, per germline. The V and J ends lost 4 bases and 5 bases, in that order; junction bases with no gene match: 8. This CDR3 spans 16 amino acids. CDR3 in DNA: TGTGCCAGCTCACTAATGCTGGGACAGAATAATTCACCCCTCCACTTT. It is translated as CASSLMLGQNNSPLHF.

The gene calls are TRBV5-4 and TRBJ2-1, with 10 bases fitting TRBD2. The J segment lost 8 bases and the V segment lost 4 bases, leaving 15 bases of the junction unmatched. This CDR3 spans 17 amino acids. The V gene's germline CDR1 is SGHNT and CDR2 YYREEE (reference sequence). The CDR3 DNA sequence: TGTGCCAGCAGCACTCCCTGGGGAAGCGGGAGGGCCCATGAGCAGTTCTTC. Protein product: CASSTPWGSGRAHEQFF.

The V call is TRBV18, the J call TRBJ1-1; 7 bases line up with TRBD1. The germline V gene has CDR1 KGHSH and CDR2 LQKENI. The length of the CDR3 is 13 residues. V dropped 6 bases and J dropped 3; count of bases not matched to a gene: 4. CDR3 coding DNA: TGTGCCAGCTCGCAAGACAGGGACACTGAAGCTTTCTTT. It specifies CASSQDRDTEAFF.

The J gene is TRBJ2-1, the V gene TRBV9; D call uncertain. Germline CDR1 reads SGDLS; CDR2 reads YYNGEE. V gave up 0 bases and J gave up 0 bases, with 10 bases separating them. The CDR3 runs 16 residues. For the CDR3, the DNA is TGTGCCAGCAGCGTAGCTCCCTCTAGCTCCTACAATGAGCAGTTCTTC. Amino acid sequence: CASSVAPSSSYNEQFF.